Presented here are 22 T cell receptor beta chains from one specimen sequenced in a study of blood T cell repertoires in COVID-19. Data came from immunoSEQ multiplex PCR; TCRdb stores just in-frame clones and leaves some out. This sample has some 260,000 clones, with approximately 88% found just once. Sequenced sample: peripheral blood. The receptor source for this set is a human donor in a cohort sampled during active COVID-19.

Written as DNA, the CDR3 is TGTGCCAGCAGTTCCGGGACAGGGGGCTGGAATGAGCAGTTCTTC. It encodes CASSSGTGGWNEQFF. J is TRBJ2-1 and V is TRBV6-2 or TRBV6-3; 12 nucleotides line up with TRBD1. The CDR3 contains 15 residues. CDR1 and CDR2 from the germline V gene are MNHEY and SVGEGT. Trimming took 4 bases from V and 7 from J; bases not matched to a gene: 5.

This clone was observed a few times. The CDR3 loop is CASSGTGGPYEQYF. DNA of the CDR3: TGTGCCAGCTCCGGGACAGGGGGGCCCTACGAGCAGTACTTC. The chain couples TRBV7-9 to TRBJ2-7; 11 nucleotides agree with TRBD1. The CDR3 runs to 14 residues. Germline V lookup: CDR1 SEHNR, CDR2 FQNEAQ (reference sequence). V dropped 8 bases and J dropped 2; count of bases not matched to a gene: 5.

The chain joins TRBV30 to TRBJ2-7, with 10 nucleotides matching TRBD1. Trimming at V came to 3 bases and at J to 3 bases, leaving 5 bases not matched to a gene. This CDR3 has 14 residues. Germline CDR1 reads GTSNPN; CDR2 reads SVGIG (reference sequence). CDR3 protein: CAWRRTGGNYEQYF. The CDR3 nucleotides are TGTGCCTGGAGACGGACAGGGGGAAACTACGAGCAGTACTTC.

The V and J genes are TRBV23-1 and TRBJ1-6; D is unclear. TRBV23-1 is given ORF status, its function remaining uncertain. The CDR3 covers 23 residues. V lost 0 bases and J 0 bases, leaving 27 bases between the germline ends. For the CDR3, the DNA is TGCGCCAGCAGTCAATCGTCCCCTTCACAGTGGCCCCAACTGAGCTCCTATAATTCACCCCTCCACTTT. Translating gives CASSQSSPSQWPQLSSYNSPLHF.

A word on this clone: One end of the junction varies from germline; a read error may be responsible. CDR3 sequence: CASSPAASGGVSSNEQFF. The CDR3 DNA is TGTGCCAGCAGTCCCGCGGCAAGCGGGGGGGTCTCCTCCAATGAGCAGTTCTTC. The chain uses TRBV9 and TRBJ2-1; 10 nucleotides agree with TRBD2. CDR3 length: 18 amino acids. CDR1 is SGDLS, CDR2 YYNGEE, per germline.

This chain links TRBV5-1 with TRBJ2-2; the D is unclear. Germline lookup yields CDR1 SGHRS and CDR2 YFSETQ. The CDR3 runs to 18 residues. V lost 0 bases and J 0 bases, leaving 15 bases between the germline ends. The CDR3, as DNA: TGCGCCAGCAGCTTGGATCCGGGTCGGAACGCGAACACCGGGGAGCTGTTTTTT. Amino acids: CASSLDPGRNANTGELFF.

Written as DNA, the CDR3 is TGTGCCAGCAGCCACATCCCGGATACCGGGACACCAAGGTCATACGAGCAGTACTTC. This gives the protein CASSHIPDTGTPRSYEQYF. The J gene is TRBJ2-7, the V gene TRBV14; maybe TRBD1 (6 bases). This CDR3 region has 19 residues. Trimming removed 3 bases from V and 4 bases from J, with 28 bases in between. The V gene's germline CDR1 is SGHDN and CDR2 FVKESK.

This chain links TRBV24-1 with TRBJ1-3, with D perhaps matching TRBD1 (6 bases). This CDR3 is 15 amino acids long. V was pared by 7 bases and J by 8 bases, with 20 bases between. CDR1 is KGHDR, CDR2 SFDVKD, per germline. This chain's CDR3 is CATSGGATGPDTIYF. The CDR3 nucleotides are TGTGCCACCAGCGGGGGGGCGACAGGACCTGACACCATATATTTT.

This clone was counted between two and nine times. The chain is built from TRBV27 and TRBJ2-7, with D maybe TRBD2 (6 bases). The CDR3 extends over 14 amino acids. Germline loops: CDR1 MNHEY, CDR2 SMNVEV (reference sequence). V was cut by 5 bases and J by 5 bases, with 16 bases left in between. In DNA, the CDR3 is TGTGCCAGCAGTCTCTCTGGGGGGACGGACGAGCAGTACTTC. It codes for CASSLSGGTDEQYF.

The chain employs TRBV19 and TRBJ1-2; 10 bases map to TRBD1. Losses at the gene ends were 4 bases for V and 4 bases for J; bases not matched to a gene: 9. The CDR3 sequence is 16 residues long. Germline CDR1 is LNHDA and CDR2 is SQIVND (reference sequence). The CDR3 protein is CASSRPGQGLIYGYTF. The CDR3 nucleotides read TGTGCCAGTAGTAGACCGGGACAGGGGTTGATCTATGGCTACACCTTC.

The chain carries TRBV28 and TRBJ2-7, with 10 bases aligning to TRBD2. Germline V lookup: CDR1 MDHEN, CDR2 SYDVKM. This CDR3 contains 16 residues. J lost 7 bases, V lost 6 bases, and 15 bases had no gene match. CDR3 residues: CASSQMPSGSSGEQYF. CDR3 nucleotide sequence: TGTGCCAGCAGCCAGATGCCTAGCGGGAGCTCTGGGGAGCAGTACTTC.

This rearrangement joins TRBV13 to TRBJ1-2, with D perhaps TRBD1 (6 bases). This CDR3 comprises 15 residues. The V gene lost 3 bases and the J gene lost 4 bases, with 15 bases spanning the gap. The germline V gene encodes CDR1 PRHDT and CDR2 FYEKMQ (reference sequence). In nucleotides, the CDR3 is TGTGCCAGCAGCTTGGACCACGACAGGACCTATGGCTACACCTTC. Protein: CASSLDHDRTYGYTF.

The chain carries TRBV5-1 and TRBJ2-3; 10 nucleotides line up with TRBD2. The trim removed 4 bases at V and 4 bases at J, leaving 6 bases unmatched. Germline CDR1 SGHRS, CDR2 YFSETQ. The CDR3 has 15 amino acids. The CDR3 here is CASSPSGGAADTQYF. The CDR3 DNA is TGCGCCAGCAGCCCGAGCGGGGGGGCCGCAGATACGCAGTATTTT.

This rearrangement joins TRBV9 to TRBJ2-7, with 7 bases matching TRBD1. With V trimmed by 0 bases and J by 3 bases, 3 bases remained unmatched. Looked up from germline, CDR1 is SGDLS and CDR2 is YYNGEE. The CDR3 is 14 amino acids. CDR3 sequence (DNA): TGTGCCAGCAGCGTAGGACAGGGAAACTACGAGCAGTACTTC. This codes for CASSVGQGNYEQYF.

The gene calls are TRBV27 and TRBJ1-2, with 7 nucleotides matching TRBD1. Trimming at V came to 4 bases and at J to 6 bases, leaving 8 bases not matched to a gene. Germline lookup yields CDR1 MNHEY and CDR2 SMNVEV (reference sequence). The CDR3 extends over 14 amino acids. Here the CDR3 reads CASSSTDRDHGYTF. The DNA of the CDR3 is TGTGCCAGCAGTTCCACCGACAGGGACCATGGCTACACCTTC.

This chain connects TRBV6-6 to TRBJ2-6; possibly TRBD1 for D (5 bases). V was pared by 7 bases and J by 2 bases, with 9 bases between. CDR3 length equals 14 residues. Germline CDR1 MNHNY, CDR2 SVGAGI (reference sequence). CDR3 sequence reads: CASTLGPGANVLTF. CDR3 nucleotide sequence: TGTGCCAGCACTCTGGGGCCTGGGGCCAACGTCCTGACTTTC.

The V and J genes are TRBV25-1 and TRBJ1-6, with D possibly being TRBD1 (6 bases). The V end was cut by 4 bases, the J end by 6 bases, with 13 bases between. Germline CDR1 is MGHDK and CDR2 is SYGVNS. The CDR3 length is 15 residues. The CDR3 protein is CASSATGLGNSPLHF. CDR3 DNA: TGTGCCAGCAGTGCCACAGGGCTAGGTAATTCACCCCTCCACTTT.

The chain joins TRBV20-1 to TRBJ2-7, with D possibly being TRBD2 (5 bases). V lost 7 bases to trimming and J lost 2 bases, with 6 bases between them. This CDR3 has 10 residues. The germline V gene encodes CDR1 DFQATT and CDR2 SNEGSKA (reference sequence). DNA for the CDR3: TGCAGTGTCGGGGCCTACGAGCAGTACTTC. As protein: CSVGAYEQYF.

This clone was detected only once. The V call is TRBV6-5, the J call TRBJ1-4; D ambiguous. This CDR3 has 13 amino acids. Germline CDR1 reads MNHEY; CDR2 reads SVGAGI. The V and J ends lost 0 bases and 4 bases respectively, with 3 bases between them. The CDR3 loop is CASSYSHNEKLFF. The CDR3 coding sequence is TGTGCCAGCAGTTACTCCCATAATGAAAAACTGTTTTTT.

The chain links TRBV5-8 to TRBJ1-1; the D gene is possibly TRBD1 (5 bases). Germline CDR1 reads SGHTS; CDR2 reads YDEGEE. Trimming stripped 5 bases from V and 4 bases from J, with 12 bases between. There are 13 residues in the CDR3. The CDR3 bases are TGTGCCAGCAGACGCCTGCAGGGCACTGAAGCTTTCTTT. Translating gives CASRRLQGTEAFF. The variable domain in full, with the rest retrieved from reference TRBV5-8 and TRBJ1-1, is EAGVTQSPTHLIKTRGQQATLRCSPISGHTSVYWYQQALGLGLQFLLWYDEGEERNRGNFPPRFSGRQFPNYSSELNVNALELEDSALYLCASRRLQGTEAFFGQGTRLTVV.

This clone was counted between two and nine times. V is TRBV5-1 and J is TRBJ1-6; 7 bases are a match to TRBD1. The CDR3 runs to 15 residues. Germline V lookup: CDR1 SGHRS, CDR2 YFSETQ. Trimming took 0 bases from V and 10 from J; bases not matched to a gene: 7. DNA for the CDR3: TGCGCCAGCAGCTTGGAGCGAGGGGGCGGCTCACCCCTCCACTTT. Translation: CASSLERGGGSPLHF.

V gene TRBV10-1 combines with J gene TRBJ1-2; 8 nucleotides align to TRBD1. The CDR3 loop spans 17 amino acids. Germline V gene data show CDR1 as WNHNN and CDR2 as SYGVQD (reference sequence). The junction had 16 bases not matched to a gene; V was cut back by 6 bases and J by 4 bases. CDR3 bases: TGCGCCAGCAGGGAGGTCCCGGGACAGGTTTCACCCTATGGCTACACCTTC. It translates to CASREVPGQVSPYGYTF.